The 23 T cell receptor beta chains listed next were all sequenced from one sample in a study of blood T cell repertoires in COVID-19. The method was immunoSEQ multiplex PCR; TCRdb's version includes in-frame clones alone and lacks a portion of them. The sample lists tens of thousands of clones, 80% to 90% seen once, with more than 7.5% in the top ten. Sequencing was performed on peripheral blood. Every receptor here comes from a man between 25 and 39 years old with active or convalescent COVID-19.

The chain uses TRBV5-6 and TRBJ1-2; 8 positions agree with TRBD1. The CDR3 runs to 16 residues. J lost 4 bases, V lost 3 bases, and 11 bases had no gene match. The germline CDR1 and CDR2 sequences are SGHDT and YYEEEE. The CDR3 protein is CASSSSGGPRGYGYTF. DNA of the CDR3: TGTGCCAGCAGCTCATCAGGGGGCCCTAGGGGCTATGGCTACACCTTC.

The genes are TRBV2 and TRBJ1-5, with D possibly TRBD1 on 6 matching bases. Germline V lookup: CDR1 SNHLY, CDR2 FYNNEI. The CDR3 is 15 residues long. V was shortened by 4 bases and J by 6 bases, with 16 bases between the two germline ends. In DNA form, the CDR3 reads TGTGCCAGCAGTGCGGGACAATCAGGGCGTCAGCCCCAGCATTTT. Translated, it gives CASSAGQSGRQPQHF. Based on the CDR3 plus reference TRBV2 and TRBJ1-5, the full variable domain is EPEVTQTPSHQVTQMGQEVILRCVPISNHLYFYWYRQILGQKVEFLVSFYNNEISEKSEIFDDQFSVERPDGSNFTLKIRSTKLEDSAMYFCASSAGQSGRQPQHFGDGTRLSIL.

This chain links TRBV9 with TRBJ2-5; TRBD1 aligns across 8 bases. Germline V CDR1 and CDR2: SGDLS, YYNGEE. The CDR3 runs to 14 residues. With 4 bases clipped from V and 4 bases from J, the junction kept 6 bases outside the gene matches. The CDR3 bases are TGTGCCAGCAGCCCCGGACAGGGAAGAGAGACCCAGTACTTC. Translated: CASSPGQGRETQYF.

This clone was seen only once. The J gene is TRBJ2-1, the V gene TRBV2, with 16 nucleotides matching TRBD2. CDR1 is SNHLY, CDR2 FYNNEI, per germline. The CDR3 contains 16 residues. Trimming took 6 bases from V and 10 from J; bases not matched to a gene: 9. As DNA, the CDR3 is TGTGCCAGCAGCCCGGGACTAGCGGGAGGGGCGGTAGAGCAGTTCTTC. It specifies CASSPGLAGGAVEQFF.

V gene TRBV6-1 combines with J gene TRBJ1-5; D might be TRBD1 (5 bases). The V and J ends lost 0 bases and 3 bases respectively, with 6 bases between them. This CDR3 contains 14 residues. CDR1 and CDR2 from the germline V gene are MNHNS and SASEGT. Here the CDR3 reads CASSEAGDNQPQHF. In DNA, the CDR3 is TGTGCCAGCAGTGAAGCAGGGGACAATCAGCCCCAGCATTTT.

CDR3 amino acids: CASVPAELWYNEQFF. As DNA, the CDR3 is TGTGCCAGCGTTCCCGCCGAGTTATGGTACAATGAGCAGTTCTTC. V usage is TRBV7-6 and J usage is TRBJ2-1; D not certain. Germline V gene sequence: CDR1 SGHVS, CDR2 FNYEAQ. The CDR3 totals 15 residues. The V end lost 8 bases, the J end lost 4 bases, and 18 bases lay between the germline ends.

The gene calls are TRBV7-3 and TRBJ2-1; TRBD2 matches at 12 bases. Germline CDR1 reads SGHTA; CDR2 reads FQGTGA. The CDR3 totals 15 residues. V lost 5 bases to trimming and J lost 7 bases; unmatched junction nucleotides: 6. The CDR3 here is CASSAGTSGRNEQFF. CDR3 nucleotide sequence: TGTGCCAGCAGCGCCGGGACTAGCGGGCGGAATGAGCAGTTCTTC.

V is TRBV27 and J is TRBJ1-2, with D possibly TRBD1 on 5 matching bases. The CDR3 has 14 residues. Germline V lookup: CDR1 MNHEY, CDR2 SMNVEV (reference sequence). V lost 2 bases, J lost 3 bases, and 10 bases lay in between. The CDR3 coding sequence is TGTGCCAGCAGTTTAACGGCCAGGGACTATGGCTACACCTTC. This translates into CASSLTARDYGYTF.

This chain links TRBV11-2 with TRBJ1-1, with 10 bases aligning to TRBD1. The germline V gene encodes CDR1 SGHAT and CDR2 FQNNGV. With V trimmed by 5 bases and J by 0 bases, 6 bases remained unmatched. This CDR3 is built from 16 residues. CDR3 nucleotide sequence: TGTGCCAGCAGCCCTGGACAGGGGGGATTGAACACTGAAGCTTTCTTT. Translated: CASSPGQGGLNTEAFF. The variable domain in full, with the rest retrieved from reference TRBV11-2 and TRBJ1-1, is EAGVAQSPRYKIIEKRQSVAFWCNPISGHATLYWYQQILGQGPKLLIQFQNNGVVDDSQLPKDRFSAERLKGVDSTLKIQPAKLEDSAVYLCASSPGQGGLNTEAFFGQGTRLTVV.

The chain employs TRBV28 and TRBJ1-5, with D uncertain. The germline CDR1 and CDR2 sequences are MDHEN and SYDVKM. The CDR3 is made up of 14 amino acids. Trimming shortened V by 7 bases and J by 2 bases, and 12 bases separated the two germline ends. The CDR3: CASTSERGNQPQHF. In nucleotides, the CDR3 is TGTGCCAGCACATCCGAGAGAGGCAATCAGCCCCAGCATTTT.

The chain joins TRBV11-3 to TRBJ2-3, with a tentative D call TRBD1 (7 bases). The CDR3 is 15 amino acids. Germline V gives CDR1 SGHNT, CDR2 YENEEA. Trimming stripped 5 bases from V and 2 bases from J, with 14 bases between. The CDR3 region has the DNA TGTGCCAGCAGCCCCAGACAGGGACTCACAGATACGCAGTATTTT. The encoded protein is CASSPRQGLTDTQYF.

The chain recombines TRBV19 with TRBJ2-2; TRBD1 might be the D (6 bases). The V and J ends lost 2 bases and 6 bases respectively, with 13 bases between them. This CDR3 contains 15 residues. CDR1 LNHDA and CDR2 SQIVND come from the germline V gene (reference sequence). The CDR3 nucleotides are TGTGCCAGTAGTATAACCGGGACACCAGCCGGGGAGCTGTTTTTT. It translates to CASSITGTPAGELFF.

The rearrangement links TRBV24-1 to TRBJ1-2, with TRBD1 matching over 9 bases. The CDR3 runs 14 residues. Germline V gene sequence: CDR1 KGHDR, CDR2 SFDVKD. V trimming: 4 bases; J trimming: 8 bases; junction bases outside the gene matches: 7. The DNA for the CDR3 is TGTGCCACCAGTGAGGGACAGGGAATTGACGGCTACACCTTC. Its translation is CATSEGQGIDGYTF.

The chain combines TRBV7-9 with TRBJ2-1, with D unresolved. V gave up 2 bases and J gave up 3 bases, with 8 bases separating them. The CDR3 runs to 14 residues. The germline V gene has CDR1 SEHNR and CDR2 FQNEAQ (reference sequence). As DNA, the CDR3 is TGTGCCAGCAGCTTAACGGTAAACTACAATGAGCAGTTCTTC. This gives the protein CASSLTVNYNEQFF.

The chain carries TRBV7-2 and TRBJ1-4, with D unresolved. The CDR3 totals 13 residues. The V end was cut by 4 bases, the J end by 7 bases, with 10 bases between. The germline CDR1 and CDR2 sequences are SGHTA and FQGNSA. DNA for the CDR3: TGTGCCAGCAGCTCCGACGCGGCTGAAAAACTGTTTTTT. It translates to CASSSDAAEKLFF.

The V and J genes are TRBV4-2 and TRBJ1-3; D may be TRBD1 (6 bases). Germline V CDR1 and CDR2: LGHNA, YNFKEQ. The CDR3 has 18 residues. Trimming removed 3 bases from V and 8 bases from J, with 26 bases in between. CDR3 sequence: CASSHEGWSGGQGYTIYF. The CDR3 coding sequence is TGTGCCAGCAGCCACGAGGGTTGGTCGGGGGGCCAAGGATACACCATATATTTT.

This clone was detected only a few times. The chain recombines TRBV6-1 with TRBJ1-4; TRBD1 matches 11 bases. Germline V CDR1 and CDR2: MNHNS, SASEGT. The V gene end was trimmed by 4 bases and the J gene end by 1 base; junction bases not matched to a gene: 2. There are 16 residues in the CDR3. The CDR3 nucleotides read TGTGCCAGCAGTGGGGACAGGGGGGAAACTAATGAAAAACTGTTTTTT. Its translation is CASSGDRGETNEKLFF.

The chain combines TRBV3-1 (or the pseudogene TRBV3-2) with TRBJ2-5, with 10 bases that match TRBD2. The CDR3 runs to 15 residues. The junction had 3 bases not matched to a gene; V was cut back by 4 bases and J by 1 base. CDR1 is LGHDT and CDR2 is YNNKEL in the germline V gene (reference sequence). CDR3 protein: CASSRAGGPQETQYF. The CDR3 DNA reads TGTGCCAGCAGCCGAGCGGGGGGGCCCCAAGAGACCCAGTACTTC.

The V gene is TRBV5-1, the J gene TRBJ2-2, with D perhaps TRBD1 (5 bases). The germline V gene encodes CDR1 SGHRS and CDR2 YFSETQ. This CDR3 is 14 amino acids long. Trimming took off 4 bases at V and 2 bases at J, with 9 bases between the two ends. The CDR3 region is CASSLRANTGELFF. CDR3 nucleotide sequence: TGCGCCAGCAGCCTCAGGGCAAACACCGGGGAGCTGTTTTTT. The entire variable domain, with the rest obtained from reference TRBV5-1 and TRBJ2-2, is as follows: KAGVTQTPRYLIKTRGQQVTLSCSPISGHRSVSWYQQTPGQGLQFLFEYFSETQRNKGNFPGRFSGRQFSNSRSEMNVSTLELGDSALYLCASSLRANTGELFFGEGSRLTVL.

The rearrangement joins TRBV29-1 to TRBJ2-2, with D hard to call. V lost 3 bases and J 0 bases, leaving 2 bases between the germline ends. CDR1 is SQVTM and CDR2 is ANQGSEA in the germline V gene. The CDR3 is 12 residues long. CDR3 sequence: CSVDTNTGELFF. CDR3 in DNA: TGCAGCGTTGATACGAACACCGGGGAGCTGTTTTTT.

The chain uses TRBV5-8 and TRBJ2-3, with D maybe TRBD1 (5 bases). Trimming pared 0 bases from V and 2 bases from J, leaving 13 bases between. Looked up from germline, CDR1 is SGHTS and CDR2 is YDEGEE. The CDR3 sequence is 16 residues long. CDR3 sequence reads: CASSLGGRAHTDTQYF. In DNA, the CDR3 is TGTGCCAGCAGCTTGGGTGGCAGGGCCCACACAGATACGCAGTATTTT.

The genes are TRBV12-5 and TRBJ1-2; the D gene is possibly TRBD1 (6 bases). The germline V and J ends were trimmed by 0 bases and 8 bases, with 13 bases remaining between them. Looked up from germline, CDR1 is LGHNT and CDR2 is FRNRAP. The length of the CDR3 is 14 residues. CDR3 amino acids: CASGLVLGAKGYTF. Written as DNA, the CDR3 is TGTGCTAGTGGTTTGGTATTGGGGGCTAAGGGCTACACCTTC.

In DNA form, the CDR3 reads TGTGCCACCAGCGTTGACATATCCTACGAGCAGTACGTC. This gives the protein CATSVDISYEQYV. The chain uses TRBV15 and TRBJ2-7; D unresolved. V was trimmed by 5 bases and J by 1 base, leaving 9 bases between them. CDR3 size: 13 residues. The germline V gene has CDR1 LNHNV and CDR2 YYDKDF (reference sequence).